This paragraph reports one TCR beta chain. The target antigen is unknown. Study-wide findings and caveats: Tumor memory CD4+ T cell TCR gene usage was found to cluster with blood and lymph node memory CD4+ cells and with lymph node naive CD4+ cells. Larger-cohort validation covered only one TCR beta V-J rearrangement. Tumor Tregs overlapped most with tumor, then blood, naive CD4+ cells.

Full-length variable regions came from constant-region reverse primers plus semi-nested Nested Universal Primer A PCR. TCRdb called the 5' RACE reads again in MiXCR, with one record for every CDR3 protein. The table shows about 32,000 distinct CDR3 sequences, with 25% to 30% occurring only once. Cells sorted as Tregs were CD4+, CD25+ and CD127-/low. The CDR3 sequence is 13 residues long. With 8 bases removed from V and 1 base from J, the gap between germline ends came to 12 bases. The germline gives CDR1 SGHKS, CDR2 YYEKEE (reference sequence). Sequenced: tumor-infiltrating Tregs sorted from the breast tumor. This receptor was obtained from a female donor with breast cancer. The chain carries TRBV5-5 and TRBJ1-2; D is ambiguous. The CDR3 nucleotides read TGTGCCAGTAGCGTAGCCAGTAACTATGGCTACACCTTC. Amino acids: CASSVASNYGYTF.